This T cell receptor (beta chain) is from a study of technical replicates of blood from a handful of donors. The V and J ends lost 2 bases and 4 bases, in that order; junction bases with no gene match: 11. Germline values: CDR1 SGHRS, CDR2 YFSETQ. This CDR3 has 17 amino acids. The assay was immunoSEQ multiplex PCR, and TCRdb's table has in-frame clones only and misses some. Among 84,000 or so clones listed, 93% were seen once. The V call is TRBV5-1, the J call TRBJ1-1; TRBD1 agrees at 10 bases. Material for sequencing was T cells isolated from PBMCs. The receptor was isolated from a human donor in good health. CDR3 nucleotide sequence: TGCGCCAGCAGCTTCCACGGACAGGGGGATCGCGGCACTGAAGCTTTCTTT. Its translation: CASSFHGQGDRGTEAFF.